Each of the 19 T cell receptor beta chains below was sequenced from the same sample in a study of cytomegalovirus exposure and HLA in healthy donors. The PCR contained 60 Vbeta and 13 Jbeta primers. Profiling relied on immunoSEQ multiplex PCR, and the TCRdb table lists in-frame clones only, not all of them. The sample includes roughly 150,000 clones, 77% of them seen just once. Sequencing was performed on PBMCs. These receptors were taken from a male donor in good health and CMV-seronegative.

The chain carries TRBV7-6 and TRBJ2-5, with 13 bases lining up with TRBD2. The DNA matches TRBJ2-7 better at its end, which makes the J call doubtful. The CDR3 contains 16 residues. Germline V lookup: CDR1 SGHVS, CDR2 FNYEAQ. The CDR3 reads CASSLGLAGSSYEQYF. DNA for the CDR3: TGTGCCAGCAGCTTGGGACTAGCGGGGAGCTCCTACGAGCAGTACTTC.

The chain has TRBV6-5 and TRBJ2-3, with D perhaps matching TRBD1 (5 bases). V lost 2 bases to trimming and J lost 6 bases, with 18 bases between them. This CDR3 is built from 16 residues. CDR1 is MNHEY and CDR2 is SVGAGI in the germline V gene. The CDR3 is CASSYLQGNGQDTQYF. In DNA, the CDR3 is TGTGCCAGCAGTTACCTTCAGGGTAACGGGCAGGATACGCAGTATTTT.

V usage is TRBV18 and J usage is TRBJ2-5; TRBD1 aligns across 10 bases. The DNA matches TRBJ2-7 better at its end, which makes the J call doubtful. Germline values: CDR1 KGHSH, CDR2 LQKENI. CDR3 size: 15 residues. The chain's CDR3 is CASSPSTGGVNEQYF. CDR3 DNA: TGTGCCAGCTCACCATCGACAGGGGGCGTCAACGAGCAGTACTTC.

The chain is built from TRBV5-1 and TRBJ2-1; D is ambiguous. Germline V gene data show CDR1 as SGHRS and CDR2 as YFSETQ. The CDR3 runs 15 residues. The germline V and J ends were trimmed by 2 bases and 5 bases, with 14 bases remaining between them. The CDR3 here is CASSFSLQSHNEQFF. For the CDR3, the DNA is TGCGCCAGCAGCTTTTCGTTACAGTCCCACAATGAGCAGTTCTTC.

The J gene is TRBJ1-6, the V gene TRBV7-2; TRBD1 matches 10 bases. Germline loops: CDR1 SGHTA, CDR2 FQGNSA. The trim removed 4 bases at V and 7 bases at J, leaving 1 base unmatched. This CDR3 contains 14 residues. CDR3 protein: CASSSGQGNSPLHF. The CDR3 DNA is TGTGCCAGCAGCTCGGGACAGGGGAATTCACCCCTCCACTTT.

The gene calls are TRBV7-3 and TRBJ2-2; 12 bases are a match to TRBD2. Germline loops: CDR1 SGHTA, CDR2 FQGTGA. This CDR3 is 16 amino acids long. Losses at the gene ends were 5 bases for V and 7 bases for J; bases not matched to a gene: 8. For the CDR3, the DNA is TGTGCCAGCAGCACGACTAGCGGGAGCTCGGGCGGGGAGCTGTTTTTT. It codes for CASSTTSGSSGGELFF. Full variable domain (rest looked up from reference TRBV7-3 and TRBJ2-2): GAGVSQTPSNKVTEKGKYVELRCDPISGHTALYWYRQSLGQGPEFLIYFQGTGAADDSGLPNDRFFAVRPEGSVSTLKIQRTERGDSAVYLCASSTTSGSSGGELFFGEGSRLTVL.

The V gene is TRBV5-4, the J gene TRBJ2-7; maybe TRBD1 (7 bases). CDR1 and CDR2 from the germline V gene are SGHNT and YYREEE (reference sequence). The CDR3 contains 13 residues. The V gene lost 3 bases and the J gene lost 4 bases, with 11 bases spanning the gap. CDR3 amino acids: CASSWTGGYEQYF. In DNA form, the CDR3 reads TGTGCCAGCAGCTGGACAGGAGGGTACGAGCAGTACTTC.

The rearrangement links TRBV5-5 to TRBJ1-5, with TRBD1 matching over 10 bases. Germline loops: CDR1 SGHKS, CDR2 YYEKEE (reference sequence). The CDR3 totals 16 residues. The junction had 6 bases not matched to a gene; V was cut back by 4 bases and J by 2 bases. DNA for the CDR3: TGTGCCAGCAGCCAGTCCGGGACAGGGGGCAATCAGCCCCAGCATTTT. This sequence encodes CASSQSGTGGNQPQHF.

The J gene is TRBJ2-5, the V gene TRBV5-1, with 7 bases that match TRBD1. The ends lost 4 bases at V and 2 bases at J; junction bases unmatched: 5. Germline CDR1 reads SGHRS; CDR2 reads YFSETQ. This CDR3 comprises 14 residues. CDR3 nucleotides: TGCGCCAGCAGCCCGACAGGGAAACAAGAGACCCAGTACTTC. Protein sequence: CASSPTGKQETQYF.

The gene calls are TRBV4-1 and TRBJ2-1; D is possibly TRBD1 (5 bases). In germline, CDR1 is MGHRA, CDR2 YSYEKL. This CDR3 has 17 amino acids. V lost 1 base, J lost 2 bases, and 15 bases lay in between. This CDR3 reads CASSQVKGRATYNEQFF. For the CDR3, the DNA is TGCGCCAGCAGCCAAGTAAAGGGGCGCGCCACCTACAATGAGCAGTTCTTC.

The V call is TRBV11-1, the J call TRBJ2-7, with 11 bases identical to TRBD2. V was clipped by 5 bases and J by 0 bases; unmatched bases: 12. This CDR3 spans 18 amino acids. The germline V gene encodes CDR1 SGHAT and CDR2 FQDESV (reference sequence). CDR3 residues: CASSHYRTSGLPSYEQYF. The CDR3 DNA sequence: TGTGCCAGCAGCCATTATCGGACTAGCGGGCTTCCCTCCTACGAGCAGTACTTC.

This chain uses TRBV18 with TRBJ1-4; D gene unclear. The V and J ends lost 4 bases and 4 bases respectively, with 10 bases between them. CDR1 is KGHSH, CDR2 LQKENI, per germline. This CDR3 comprises 14 residues. CDR3 nucleotide sequence: TGTGCCAGCTCACAACAGAGCCTTAATGAAAAACTGTTTTTT. It encodes CASSQQSLNEKLFF.

The chain combines TRBV5-4 with TRBJ2-5; 9 positions match TRBD2. After removal of 4 bases from V and 5 bases from J, the junction contained 6 bases not matched to a gene. The CDR3 runs to 14 residues. Germline V gene data show CDR1 as SGHNT and CDR2 as YYREEE (reference sequence). CDR3 bases: TGTGCCAGCAGCCGCGGGGGGGTGCAGGAGACCCAGTACTTC. Translating gives CASSRGGVQETQYF. Drawing the rest from reference TRBV5-4 and TRBJ2-5, the complete variable domain is ETGVTQSPTHLIKTRGQQVTLRCSSQSGHNTVSWYQQALGQGPQFIFQYYREEENGRGNFPPRFSGLQFPNYSSELNVNALELDDSALYLCASSRGGVQETQYFGPGTRLLVL.

The chain links TRBV19 to TRBJ2-5; TRBD2 agrees at 10 bases. Germline CDR1 is LNHDA and CDR2 is SQIVND (reference sequence). The V gene end was trimmed by 7 bases and the J gene end by 5 bases; junction bases not matched to a gene: 13. CDR3 length equals 16 residues. CDR3 coding DNA: TGTGCCAGTAAGCCGACTCGACTAGCGGGTAGGGAGACCCAGTACTTC. Translating it yields CASKPTRLAGRETQYF.

This clone has just one count. V gene TRBV6-9 combines with J gene TRBJ1-5, with D possibly TRBD1 on 6 matching bases. The CDR3 extends over 15 amino acids. CDR1 MNHGY and CDR2 SVAAGI come from the germline V gene. V lost 0 bases to trimming and J lost 3 bases, with 9 bases between them. Here the CDR3 reads CASSYSPGANQPQHF. For the CDR3, the DNA is TGTGCCAGCAGTTATTCGCCAGGGGCCAATCAGCCCCAGCATTTT.

This clone appeared once. The chain couples TRBV2 to TRBJ2-3; no definite D call. The CDR3 runs 14 residues. The V and J ends lost 1 base and 1 base respectively, with 6 bases between them. CDR1 SNHLY and CDR2 FYNNEI come from the germline V gene. The CDR3 DNA reads as TGTGCCAGCAGTGAAGGGTCAGGCACAGATACGCAGTATTTT. Translating gives CASSEGSGTDTQYF.

This clone was picked up a small number of times. The chain uses TRBV19 and TRBJ2-6, with TRBD1 as a possible D gene (5 bases). V was shortened by 5 bases and J by 1 base, with 9 bases between the two germline ends. CDR1 LNHDA and CDR2 SQIVND come from the germline V gene (reference sequence). This CDR3 region has 15 residues. CDR3 in DNA: TGTGCCAGTAGTCCACCAGGGTCTGGGGCCAACGTCCTGACTTTC. Amino acid sequence: CASSPPGSGANVLTF.

This clone occurred once. The V gene is TRBV2, the J gene TRBJ2-1, with D perhaps TRBD2 (5 bases). Trimming took off 5 bases at V and 7 bases at J, with 12 bases between the two ends. The germline V gene encodes CDR1 SNHLY and CDR2 FYNNEI. This CDR3 has 13 residues. Written as DNA, the CDR3 is TGTGCCAGCAGTATAATTCGGGGAAATGAGCAGTTCTTC. Translating it yields CASSIIRGNEQFF.

The V call is TRBV7-9, the J call TRBJ1-1, with D maybe TRBD1 (6 bases). V was clipped by 6 bases and J by 11 bases, with 22 bases between them. CDR3 length: 14 amino acids. Germline loops: CDR1 SEHNR, CDR2 FQNEAQ (reference sequence). The CDR3 region is CASSFPTAPGGAFF. The CDR3 nucleotides read TGTGCCAGCAGTTTTCCAACCGCCCCGGGGGGCGCTTTCTTT.